This T cell receptor beta chain was recorded in a study of CD8 T cells in Susac syndrome. The table lists this clonotype with a few counts. The antigen is undetermined. The CDR3 runs to 14 residues. Trimming took off 3 bases at V and 0 bases at J, with 9 bases between the two ends. From germline, CDR1 is MNHEY and CDR2 SVGEGT. Regarding the study as a whole: It was acknowledged in the study that the number of individuals who were included in its TCR sequencing and HLA analysis was relatively small.

RNA in amounts of roughly 0.5 to 1 ug was reverse transcribed with random hexamers. With immunoSEQ multiplex PCR, TCR beta CDR3 was amplified across 54 Vbeta and 13 Jbeta. Each CDR3 protein is one row after TCRdb ran MiXCR on the immunoSEQ multiplex PCR reads. The sample holds some 26,000 distinct CDR3 sequences, 85% to 95% seen once. The controls were healthy donors who were matched for age and sex. Negative isolation yielded the CD8+ and CD4+ T cells, while FACS enriched the TEMRA cells. The TCR comes from a human donor in good health. The chain is built from TRBV6-2 or TRBV6-3 and TRBJ2-7, with D perhaps being TRBD1 or TRBD2 (5 bases each). Source material: CD8+ T cells from PBMCs. The CDR3 spells CASSYPGSSYEQYF. DNA of the CDR3: TGTGCCAGCAGTTATCCAGGGAGCTCCTACGAGCAGTACTTC.